The 21 T cell receptor beta chains presented below share a single source sample, sequenced in a study of cytomegalovirus exposure and HLA in healthy donors. The PCR had 60 Vbeta and 13 Jbeta primers. Sequenced by immunoSEQ multiplex PCR; TCRdb stores in-frame clones only, minus some. The sample includes around 93,000 clones, about 66% of them seen just once. Source material: PBMCs. The receptors originated from a boy younger than 18 in good health and CMV-seropositive.

The chain recombines TRBV29-1 with TRBJ2-7, with TRBD1 as a possible D gene (6 bases). V gave up 3 bases and J gave up 6 bases, with 21 bases separating them. This CDR3 is built from 15 residues. CDR1 SQVTM and CDR2 ANQGSEA come from the germline V gene. CDR3 sequence reads: CSVETTRGRNREQYF. CDR3 DNA sequence: TGCAGCGTTGAGACTACCAGGGGAAGGAACCGCGAGCAGTACTTC.

J is TRBJ1-2 and V is TRBV6-1; D might be TRBD1 (6 bases). From germline, CDR1 is MNHNS and CDR2 SASEGT. V was trimmed by 6 bases and J by 8 bases, leaving 16 bases between them. This CDR3 is built from 13 residues. The CDR3 loop reads CASSLPTGHGYTF. The CDR3 DNA reads TGTGCCAGCAGCCTACCCACAGGGCACGGCTACACCTTC.

For this clone: One junction end disagrees with the germline gene, perhaps due to a read error. The rearrangement links TRBV7-9 to TRBJ2-7, with TRBD1 matching over 8 bases. The CDR3 totals 12 residues. Per germline, CDR1 SEHNR and CDR2 FQNEAQ (reference sequence). In nucleotides, the CDR3 is TGTGCCAGCAGCTTAGACTGGACAGGGCCCTCCTTC. This sequence encodes CASSLDWTGPSF.

The table lists this clone with a count of one. The chain combines TRBV5-1 with TRBJ2-4; D possibly corresponds to TRBD2 (7 bases). Germline V gene sequence: CDR1 SGHRS, CDR2 YFSETQ. Trimming took off 0 bases at V and 8 bases at J, with 12 bases between the two ends. The CDR3 covers 14 residues. This CDR3 is CASSLAGRGDIQYF. The CDR3 coding sequence is TGCGCCAGCAGCTTGGCAGGGAGGGGGGACATTCAGTACTTC. Drawing the rest from reference TRBV5-1 and TRBJ2-4, the complete variable domain is KAGVTQTPRYLIKTRGQQVTLSCSPISGHRSVSWYQQTPGQGLQFLFEYFSETQRNKGNFPGRFSGRQFSNSRSEMNVSTLELGDSALYLCASSLAGRGDIQYFGAGTRLSVL.

V and J are TRBV19 and TRBJ2-3; 11 bases are a match to TRBD1. This CDR3 contains 15 residues. V gave up 4 bases and J gave up 4 bases; unmatched junction bases: 4. Germline V lookup: CDR1 LNHDA, CDR2 SQIVND (reference sequence). The CDR3 loop is CASSKRTGGADTQYF. The CDR3 nucleotides are TGTGCCAGTAGTAAGCGGACAGGGGGCGCAGATACGCAGTATTTT.

The chain employs TRBV10-3 and TRBJ1-1; D ambiguous. This CDR3 is built from 14 residues. With 8 bases removed from V and 1 base from J, the gap between germline ends came to 14 bases. Germline lookup yields CDR1 ENHRY and CDR2 SYGVKD. The CDR3 spells CAISARGGNTEAFF. In DNA form, the CDR3 reads TGTGCCATCTCCGCACGGGGAGGGAACACTGAAGCTTTCTTT.

The V gene is TRBV28, the J gene TRBJ1-2, with D possibly being TRBD1 (5 bases). The CDR3 sequence is 15 residues long. Germline-derived CDR1 and CDR2 are MDHEN and SYDVKM. V was trimmed by 6 bases and J by 7 bases, leaving 21 bases between them. CDR3 in amino acids: CASSPGAVSSSGYTF. The CDR3 region has the DNA TGTGCCAGCAGCCCTGGGGCAGTCAGTTCGAGTGGCTACACCTTC.

The chain uses TRBV5-4 and TRBJ1-3; 7 bases are shared with TRBD1. There are 15 residues in the CDR3. Germline-derived CDR1 and CDR2 are SGHNT and YYREEE (reference sequence). With 2 bases clipped from V and 4 bases from J, the junction kept 6 bases outside the gene matches. CDR3: CASSFQGDSGNTIYF. The CDR3 DNA reads as TGTGCCAGCAGCTTCCAGGGGGACTCGGGAAACACCATATATTTT.

The gene calls are TRBV7-9 and TRBJ2-5; maybe TRBD2 (7 bases). The CDR3 extends over 14 amino acids. Germline V gene lookup returns CDR1 SEHNR and CDR2 FQNEAQ (reference sequence). Deletions cut 0 bases from V and 5 bases from J, with 10 bases between. The CDR3 region has the DNA TGTGCCAGCAGCTTAGCGGGGGGGCCTGAGACCCAGTACTTC. This gives the protein CASSLAGGPETQYF.

The chain employs TRBV11-2 and TRBJ2-7; 7 nucleotides agree with TRBD2. The germline gives CDR1 SGHAT, CDR2 FQNNGV. The CDR3 runs 16 residues. Trimming removed 0 bases from V and 0 bases from J; junction bases left unmatched: 5. The CDR3 spells CASSLEGGSFSYEQYF. In nucleotides, the CDR3 is TGTGCCAGCAGCTTAGAAGGCGGGAGTTTCTCCTACGAGCAGTACTTC.

Comments on this clone: A junction end diverges from the germline sequence, so it may reflect a read error. The gene calls are TRBV15 and TRBJ1-1; the D gene is possibly TRBD1 (5 bases). Germline values: CDR1 LNHNV, CDR2 YYDKDF (reference sequence). The CDR3 contains 15 residues. The CDR3 DNA reads as TGTGCCACCAGCACCGGAGACAGAACGAACCCTGAAGCTTTCTTT. Translated, it gives CATSTGDRTNPEAFF.

DNA of the CDR3: TGCAGCGTAGAATGGGACAGGGGTTTTAGCTATGGCTACACCTTC. This encodes CSVEWDRGFSYGYTF. This chain uses TRBV29-1 with TRBJ1-2; 10 bases fit TRBD1. V gave up 6 bases and J gave up 4 bases; unmatched junction bases: 11. CDR3 length: 15 residues. CDR1 and CDR2 from the germline V gene are SQVTM and ANQGSEA.

The rearrangement uses TRBV5-1 and TRBJ1-5; D is ambiguous. This CDR3 is built from 15 residues. The germline V gene has CDR1 SGHRS and CDR2 YFSETQ. V gave up 0 bases and J gave up 3 bases, with 10 bases separating them. DNA of the CDR3: TGCGCCAGCAGCTTGGCGCCGGGAGCCAATCAGCCCCAGCATTTT. This codes for CASSLAPGANQPQHF.

This chain connects TRBV30 to TRBJ1-2, with D tentatively TRBD1 (5 bases). The CDR3 extends over 11 amino acids. CDR1 and CDR2 (germline): GTSNPN, SVGIG (reference sequence). V gave up 8 bases and J gave up 5 bases, with 12 bases separating them. The CDR3 loop reads CAILGTYGYTF. The CDR3 DNA reads as TGTGCCATCCTGGGGACTTATGGCTACACCTTC.

This clone was recorded only once. The V gene is TRBV4-1, the J gene TRBJ2-3; TRBD1 matches at 7 bases. V trimming: 3 bases; J trimming: 1 base; junction bases outside the gene matches: 7. Looked up from germline, CDR1 is MGHRA and CDR2 is YSYEKL. CDR3 size: 16 residues. CDR3 amino acids: CASSQTQGSGTDTQYF. The DNA of the CDR3 is TGCGCCAGCAGCCAGACACAGGGGTCTGGCACAGATACGCAGTATTTT.

This clone was found once. The chain recombines TRBV19 with TRBJ1-1; a possible D gene is TRBD1 (5 bases). CDR1 is LNHDA, CDR2 SQIVND, per germline (reference sequence). The CDR3 consists of 14 residues. V was shortened by 8 bases and J by 3 bases, with 16 bases between the two germline ends. Here the CDR3 reads CASSDPSGYTEAFF. The CDR3 nucleotides read TGTGCCAGTTCGGACCCGTCAGGGTACACTGAAGCTTTCTTT.

The gene calls are TRBV29-1 and TRBJ1-1, with TRBD1 as a possible D gene (5 bases). V was shortened by 4 bases and J by 1 base, with 13 bases between the two germline ends. Germline CDR1 reads SQVTM; CDR2 reads ANQGSEA. This CDR3 is 14 amino acids long. In nucleotides, the CDR3 is TGCAGCGTTGGAGTGGGGCTGGCGAACACTGAAGCTTTCTTT. Translated: CSVGVGLANTEAFF.

On this clone itself: In this CDR3 the conserved last residue, phenylalanine or tryptophan, is missing, so a read error is likely. The rearrangement uses TRBV5-1 and TRBJ1-6; D call uncertain. Germline CDR1 is SGHRS and CDR2 is YFSETQ. The CDR3 runs to 15 residues. The V gene lost 5 bases and the J gene lost 7 bases, with 16 bases spanning the gap. CDR3 sequence: CASSLTPLGNSPLHL. In DNA form, the CDR3 reads TGCGCCAGCAGTCTCACTCCTCTAGGCAATTCACCCCTCCACCTT.

The genes are TRBV7-2 and TRBJ2-1, with D possibly matching TRBD1 (6 bases). The CDR3 spans 15 residues. V was pared by 4 bases and J by 10 bases, with 20 bases between. Looked up from germline, CDR1 is SGHTA and CDR2 is FQGNSA. CDR3 loop: CASSSTRGPQGEQFF. The CDR3 bases are TGTGCCAGCAGCTCTACTCGGGGTCCCCAGGGGGAGCAGTTCTTC.

The chain joins TRBV30 to TRBJ1-1; no definite D call. The ends were cut back, 4 bases at V and 1 base at J, with 16 bases in the middle. This CDR3 has 15 residues. Germline values: CDR1 GTSNPN, CDR2 SVGIG (reference sequence). The CDR3 spells CAWTRRHTGNTEAFF. The CDR3 region has the DNA TGTGCCTGGACCCGGAGGCACACGGGGAACACTGAAGCTTTCTTT.

The CDR3: CASSLGGNYGYTF. CDR3 nucleotides: TGTGCCAGCAGTTTAGGGGGGAACTATGGCTACACCTTC. This chain joins TRBV28 and TRBJ1-2; the D gene is possibly TRBD1 (5 bases). V lost 2 bases and J lost 2, with 6 bases in between. Germline CDR1 MDHEN, CDR2 SYDVKM. CDR3 length: 13 amino acids.